The next 9 T cell receptor beta chains were all read from a single sample in a study of T cell responses to AZD1222 COVID-19 vaccine. The repertoire was sequenced with immunoSEQ multiplex PCR; TCRdb's copy has only in-frame clones and lacks some. The sample lists roughly 110,000 clones, about nine tenths seen once, with roughly 8% in the top ten. Sequenced material: peripheral blood, taken 28 days after the second AZD1222 dose. These TCRs come from an adult who received the AZD1222 COVID-19 vaccine.

The chain joins TRBV5-1 to TRBJ2-3; a possible D gene is TRBD2 (6 bases). There are 18 residues in the CDR3. The V gene's germline CDR1 is SGHRS and CDR2 YFSETQ. Trimming removed 0 bases from V and 5 bases from J, with 22 bases in between. CDR3 sequence (DNA): TGCGCCAGCAGCTTGGCCCTAGCGCCGGGCGCCCCGTTAGATACGCAGTATTTT. This gives the protein CASSLALAPGAPLDTQYF.

The rearrangement links TRBV10-3 to TRBJ1-5; D is ambiguous. The germline CDR1 and CDR2 sequences are ENHRY and SYGVKD. The CDR3 consists of 14 residues. V lost 2 bases and J lost 4, with 9 bases in between. The CDR3: CAISETDGNQPQHF. CDR3 DNA: TGTGCCATCAGTGAGACCGACGGTAATCAGCCCCAGCATTTT.

V usage is TRBV3-1 (or the pseudogene TRBV3-2) and J usage is TRBJ1-3; 7 nucleotides line up with TRBD1. V was pared by 4 bases and J by 0 bases, with 9 bases of the junction left unmatched. This CDR3 has 17 residues. Germline CDR1 LGHDT, CDR2 YNNKEL (reference sequence). The chain's CDR3 is CASSPGGGRSSGNTIYF. CDR3 DNA: TGTGCCAGCAGCCCAGGGGGAGGGCGAAGCTCTGGAAACACCATATATTTT.

The chain has TRBV6-5 and TRBJ1-2, with D hard to call. Germline V CDR1 and CDR2: MNHEY, SVGAGI. This CDR3 region has 16 residues. V shed 0 bases and J shed 1 base, with 12 bases lying between them. CDR3 residues: CASSYSLGQVNYGYTF. In nucleotides, the CDR3 is TGTGCCAGCAGTTACTCGCTCGGGCAGGTTAACTATGGCTACACCTTC.

This chain joins TRBV24-1 and TRBJ1-5; no firm D call. Between the trimmed V and J ends, which lost 3 bases and 7 bases, there was a span of 6 bases. Germline V gene lookup returns CDR1 KGHDR and CDR2 SFDVKD. The CDR3 contains 12 residues. In nucleotides, the CDR3 is TGTGCCACCAGTGATCCCGGGCAGCCCCAGCATTTT. This gives the protein CATSDPGQPQHF.

The J gene is TRBJ2-5, the V gene TRBV5-1, with 13 bases fitting TRBD2. V was clipped by 2 bases and J by 5 bases; unmatched bases: 3. The V gene's germline CDR1 is SGHRS and CDR2 YFSETQ. This CDR3 is 15 amino acids long. The CDR3 is CASSLTSGGAETQYF. CDR3 in DNA: TGCGCCAGCAGCTTAACTAGCGGGGGGGCGGAGACCCAGTACTTC.

The chain has TRBV3-1 (or the pseudogene TRBV3-2) and TRBJ1-2; 9 nucleotides match TRBD1. V lost 4 bases and J lost 7; bases outside the gene matches: 10. Germline CDR1 is LGHDT and CDR2 is YNNKEL (reference sequence). CDR3 length equals 15 residues. Here the CDR3 reads CASSPRTGQGSGYTF. For the CDR3, the DNA is TGTGCCAGCAGCCCCAGGACCGGACAGGGGTCTGGCTACACCTTC.

The chain joins TRBV4-2 to TRBJ1-4, with a weak D call TRBD1 (5 bases). Trimming pared 1 base from V and 0 bases from J, leaving 12 bases between. Germline CDR1 reads LGHNA; CDR2 reads YNFKEQ. This CDR3 has 17 residues. CDR3 DNA sequence: TGTGCCAGCAGCCAAGTGGGGGAGGACGCAACTAATGAAAAACTGTTTTTT. Its translation is CASSQVGEDATNEKLFF.

To note about this clone: An end of the junction does not agree with germline; a read error may underlie this. The chain has TRBV4-1 and TRBJ2-7; tentative D call: TRBD2 (5 bases). The CDR3 loop spans 12 amino acids. CDR1 and CDR2 from the germline V gene are MGHRA and YSYEKL. The CDR3 protein is CASSQERGQIDF. DNA of the CDR3: TGCGCCAGCAGCCAAGAACGCGGGCAGATCGACTTC.